One and the same sample provided the 19 T cell receptor beta chains below, sequenced in a study of cytomegalovirus exposure and HLA in healthy donors. The study ran its PCR with 60 Vbeta and 13 Jbeta primers. Generated by immunoSEQ multiplex PCR, the TCRdb table keeps only in-frame clones and is missing some. The profile shows 200,000 to 250,000 clones, just over 75% of them singletons. Material for sequencing was PBMCs. The receptors come from a woman aged 55-75 years in good health and CMV-seropositive.

This clone showed up just once. This sequence joins TRBV27 and TRBJ2-1, with TRBD1 identical over 10 bases. This CDR3 contains 14 residues. Germline trimming cut 3 bases from V and 8 bases from J; bases unmatched to any gene: 4. Germline lookup yields CDR1 MNHEY and CDR2 SMNVEV (reference sequence). In DNA, the CDR3 is TGTGCCAGCAGTTTGGGGACAGGGGTTTATGAGCAGTTCTTC. Translated, it gives CASSLGTGVYEQFF.

The chain joins TRBV6-5 to TRBJ2-1, with D possibly matching TRBD2 (6 bases). Germline V lookup: CDR1 MNHEY, CDR2 SVGAGI. Trimming shortened V by 0 bases and J by 4 bases, and 13 bases separated the two germline ends. This CDR3 is built from 16 residues. The CDR3 spells CASSYSRASAYNEQFF. CDR3 DNA sequence: TGTGCCAGCAGTTACTCTCGGGCTAGCGCTTACAATGAGCAGTTCTTC.

This clone was observed a few times. The chain carries TRBV27 and TRBJ2-1, with TRBD1 matching 9 bases. CDR1 and CDR2 (germline): MNHEY, SMNVEV (reference sequence). The CDR3 is 15 residues long. Trimming at V came to 1 base and at J to 7 bases, leaving 5 bases not matched to a gene. CDR3 residues: CASSLFGQGLNEQFF. The CDR3, as DNA: TGTGCCAGCAGTTTATTCGGACAGGGGTTGAATGAGCAGTTCTTC.

In its sample, this clone was seen once. V usage is TRBV6-5 and J usage is TRBJ1-1; perhaps TRBD1 as D (6 bases). Trimming cost V 5 bases and J 7 bases, with 14 bases left between them. This CDR3 is built from 13 residues. The germline V gene has CDR1 MNHEY and CDR2 SVGAGI. CDR3 coding DNA: TGTGCCAGCAGTCGACAGGATGCGATTGAAGCTTTCTTT. It translates to CASSRQDAIEAFF.

The chain couples TRBV18 to TRBJ1-2; possibly TRBD1 for D (6 bases). V lost 6 bases and J 0 bases, leaving 8 bases between the germline ends. Germline V CDR1 and CDR2: KGHSH, LQKENI. There are 13 residues in the CDR3. CDR3 protein: CASSRDTNYGYTF. In DNA, the CDR3 is TGTGCCAGCTCGAGGGACACTAACTATGGCTACACCTTC.

The genes are TRBV7-9 and TRBJ1-2; D is possibly TRBD1 (6 bases). This CDR3 is built from 14 residues. V was clipped by 5 bases and J by 6 bases, with 16 bases between them. Germline-derived CDR1 and CDR2 are SEHNR and FQNEAQ (reference sequence). CDR3 sequence (DNA): TGTGCCAGCAGCCTGGGGGCAGGCCTCCATGGCTACACCTTC. Encoded protein: CASSLGAGLHGYTF.

This clone was found a few times. The chain combines TRBV12-2 with TRBJ2-5; the DNA was not compared with TRBD2, the D call given in the table. TRBV12-2 is listed as a pseudogene. This CDR3 spans 16 amino acids. The DNA of the CDR3 is TGTGCAAGTCGCTTAGAGGGCTCTAGCGGGAGCGAGACCCAGTACTTC. As protein: CASRLEGSSGSETQYF.

J is TRBJ2-1 and V is TRBV7-9; 7 bases fit TRBD1. Germline V gives CDR1 SEHNR, CDR2 FQNEAQ (reference sequence). The ends lost 5 bases at V and 4 bases at J; junction bases unmatched: 11. The CDR3 is 16 residues long. CDR3 nucleotide sequence: TGTGCCAGCAGCCCCAAGGGGGCAGGGGGTTACAATGAGCAGTTCTTC. Amino acids: CASSPKGAGGYNEQFF. Drawing the rest from reference TRBV7-9 and TRBJ2-1, the complete variable domain is DTGVSQNPRHKITKRGQNVTFRCDPISEHNRLYWYRQTLGQGPEFLTYFQNEAQLEKSRLLSDRFSAERPKGSFSTLEIQRTEQGDSAMYLCASSPKGAGGYNEQFFGPGTRLTVL.

CDR3 amino acids: CAISEGGGYNSPLHF. The CDR3 bases are TGTGCCATCAGTGAAGGGGGAGGGTATAATTCACCCCTCCACTTT. This chain links TRBV10-3 with TRBJ1-6, with D possibly being TRBD1 (6 bases). V dropped 3 bases and J dropped 4 bases, with 10 bases sitting between them. Germline V gives CDR1 ENHRY, CDR2 SYGVKD. CDR3 size: 15 residues.

This clone appeared once. The same CDR3 can be traced to other DNA sequences in this sample. The chain employs TRBV27 and TRBJ1-1; TRBD1 is a possible D gene (5 bases). This CDR3 has 13 residues. Trimming removed 2 bases from V and 5 bases from J, with 9 bases in between. Per the germline V gene, CDR1 is MNHEY and CDR2 is SMNVEV (reference sequence). The CDR3, as DNA: TGTGCCAGCAGTTTAGCCAGGGATACTGAAGCTTTCTTT. Translated: CASSLARDTEAFF.

A few counts support this clone. The chain joins TRBV5-8 to TRBJ1-6; tentative D call: TRBD1 (5 bases). The CDR3 extends over 19 amino acids. V was clipped by 3 bases and J by 7 bases, with 26 bases between them. CDR1 SGHTS and CDR2 YDEGEE come from the germline V gene. The CDR3 DNA is TGTGCCAGCAGCTCACCCGAGGGAGGGGTAAGAGGGTCGAATTCACCCCTCCACTTT. It translates to CASSSPEGGVRGSNSPLHF.

This clone was picked up one time. DNA of the CDR3: TGTGCCCACTCACCGGGATTCCTGGAGGAAGATACGCAGTATTTT. Residues: CAHSPGFLEEDTQYF. This chain connects TRBV30 to TRBJ2-3, with D tentatively TRBD2 (5 bases). The CDR3 length is 15 residues. CDR1 GTSNPN and CDR2 SVGIG come from the germline V gene (reference sequence). The V gene lost 8 bases and the J gene lost 5 bases, with 23 bases spanning the gap.

The chain carries TRBV5-4 and TRBJ1-2, with 7 bases fitting TRBD1. Germline CDR1 and CDR2: SGHNT and YYREEE (reference sequence). The CDR3 sequence is 13 residues long. Trimming at V came to 5 bases and at J to 1 base, leaving 2 bases not matched to a gene. The CDR3 region is CASRRDSNYGYTF. DNA for the CDR3: TGTGCCAGCAGACGGGACAGTAACTATGGCTACACCTTC.

The V call is TRBV27, the J call TRBJ2-1; 14 bases agree with TRBD2. The germline V gene encodes CDR1 MNHEY and CDR2 SMNVEV (reference sequence). The CDR3 consists of 17 residues. With 5 bases clipped from V and 8 bases from J, the junction kept 11 bases outside the gene matches. The CDR3 reads CASSPRGLAGGRDEQFF. In DNA form, the CDR3 reads TGTGCCAGCAGTCCCCGTGGACTAGCGGGGGGTAGGGATGAGCAGTTCTTC.

The gene calls are TRBV9 and TRBJ2-6; the D gene is possibly TRBD1 (5 bases). The CDR3 runs 18 residues. Germline V gene data show CDR1 as SGDLS and CDR2 as YYNGEE. V shed 4 bases and J shed 0 bases, with 17 bases lying between them. The DNA of the CDR3 is TGTGCCAGCAGCACCCCCGAGGACACCCGCTCTGGGGCCAACGTCCTGACTTTC. This sequence encodes CASSTPEDTRSGANVLTF.

The gene calls are TRBV10-3 and TRBJ1-1; possible D gene TRBD1, 6 bases. Germline CDR1 ENHRY, CDR2 SYGVKD. Trimming removed 4 bases at V and 3 bases at J, with 15 bases between. This CDR3 is 15 amino acids long. The CDR3 spells CAISARGESDTEAFF. DNA of the CDR3: TGTGCCATCAGTGCCAGGGGCGAATCGGACACTGAAGCTTTCTTT.

The table lists this clone with a few counts. The V gene is TRBV4-2, the J gene TRBJ2-7; weak D call: TRBD1 (6 bases). This CDR3 is 16 amino acids long. Germline loops: CDR1 LGHNA, CDR2 YNFKEQ. The V and J ends lost 0 bases and 1 base respectively, with 13 bases between them. This chain's CDR3 is CASSQDSEGESYEQYF. The CDR3 bases are TGTGCCAGCAGCCAAGATTCCGAGGGGGAATCCTACGAGCAGTACTTC.

In nucleotides, the CDR3 is TGCGCCAGCAGCCAAGATGGACTCCAGGGGCGAGGGGAGACCCAGTACTTC. This translates into CASSQDGLQGRGETQYF. The chain joins TRBV4-1 to TRBJ2-5; weak D call: TRBD1 (6 bases). The CDR3 runs 17 residues. The V end was cut by 0 bases, the J end by 5 bases, with 19 bases between. The germline V gene has CDR1 MGHRA and CDR2 YSYEKL.

V usage is TRBV19 and J usage is TRBJ2-1; 12 bases map to TRBD2. Germline assignment: CDR1 LNHDA and CDR2 SQIVND (reference sequence). With V trimmed by 5 bases and J by 1 base, 6 bases remained unmatched. CDR3 size: 17 residues. This CDR3 is CASSPSTSGGSYNEQFF. The CDR3 DNA follows: TGTGCCAGTAGTCCCTCGACTAGCGGGGGATCCTACAATGAGCAGTTCTTC.